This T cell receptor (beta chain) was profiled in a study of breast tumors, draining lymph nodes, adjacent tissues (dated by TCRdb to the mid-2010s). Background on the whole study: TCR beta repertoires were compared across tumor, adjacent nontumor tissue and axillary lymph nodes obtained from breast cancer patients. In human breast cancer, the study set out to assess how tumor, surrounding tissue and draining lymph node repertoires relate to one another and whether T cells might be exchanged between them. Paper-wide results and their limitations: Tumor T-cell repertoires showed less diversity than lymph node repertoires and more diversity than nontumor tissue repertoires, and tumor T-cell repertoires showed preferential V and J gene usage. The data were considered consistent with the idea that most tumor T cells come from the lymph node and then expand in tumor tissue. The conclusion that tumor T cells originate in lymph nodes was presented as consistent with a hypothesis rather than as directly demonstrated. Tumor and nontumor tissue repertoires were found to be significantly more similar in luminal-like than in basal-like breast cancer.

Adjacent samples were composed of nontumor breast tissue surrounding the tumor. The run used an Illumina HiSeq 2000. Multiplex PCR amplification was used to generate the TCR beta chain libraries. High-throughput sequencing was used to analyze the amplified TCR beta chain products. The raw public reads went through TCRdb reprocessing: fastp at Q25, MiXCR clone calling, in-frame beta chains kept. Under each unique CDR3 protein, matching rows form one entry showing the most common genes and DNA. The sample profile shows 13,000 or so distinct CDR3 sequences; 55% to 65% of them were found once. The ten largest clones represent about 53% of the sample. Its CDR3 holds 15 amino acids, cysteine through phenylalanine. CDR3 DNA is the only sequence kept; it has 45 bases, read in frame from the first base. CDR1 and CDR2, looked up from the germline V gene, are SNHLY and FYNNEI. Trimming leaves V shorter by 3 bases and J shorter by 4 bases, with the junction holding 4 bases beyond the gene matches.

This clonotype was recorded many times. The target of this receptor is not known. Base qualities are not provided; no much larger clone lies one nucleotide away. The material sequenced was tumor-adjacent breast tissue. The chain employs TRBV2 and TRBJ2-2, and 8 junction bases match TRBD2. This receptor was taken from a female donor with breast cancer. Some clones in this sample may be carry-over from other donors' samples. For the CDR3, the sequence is CASSERTSSTGELFF. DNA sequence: TGTGCCAGCAGTGAGAGGACTAGCAGCACCGGGGAGCTGTTTTTT.